This T cell receptor beta chain was documented in a study of blood T cell repertoires in COVID-19. Study-level background: Samples taken during acute and convalescent COVID-19 were collected in the United States, Italy and Spain. PBMCs, B-cell-depleted T cells, or T cells were the source of the cDNA or gDNA that made up the material.

Deletions cut 7 bases from V and 7 bases from J, with 20 bases between. CDR1 is MNHEY and CDR2 is SMNVEV in the germline V gene (reference sequence). The CDR3 has 15 residues. How the authors handled the data: Estimation of nucleated cell counts relied on the amplification of reference gene primers. The repertoire was sequenced with immunoSEQ multiplex PCR; TCRdb's copy has only in-frame clones and lacks some. The V and J calls and clone size come from that table; D and trimming were worked out from the DNA. The sample lists approximately 150,000 clones, about 87% occurring once. The receptor comes from a man in his fifties or sixties with active or convalescent COVID-19. This chain connects TRBV27 to TRBJ2-1; perhaps TRBD2 as D (5 bases). Material: peripheral blood. CDR3 protein: CASTPPGGPPNEQFF. In DNA, the CDR3 is TGTGCCAGCACCCCCCCCGGCGGGCCTCCGAATGAGCAGTTCTTC.